What follows are 10 T cell receptor beta chains derived from one specimen sequenced in a study of spatial heterogeneity in lung cancer. Findings and limits, study-wide: How many expanded intratumoral alpha and beta TCRs were present tracked the tumor mutation count, which was a count of nonsynonymous mutations.

No antigen has been identified for these receptors. Indicated time point: sample taken at primary tumor resection. TCRdb reanalysed the 5' RACE reads using MiXCR and keeps one entry per CDR3 protein. Here the sample spans about 100,000 distinct CDR3 sequences, about 4.4% being singletons. The material was lung tumor tissue, obtained at surgery. The receptor set was obtained from a male donor with early-stage non-small cell lung cancer.

This clonotype was observed many times. The chain employs TRBV6-5 and TRBJ1-4; D unclear. Germline assignment: CDR1 MNHEY and CDR2 SVGAGI. The CDR3 runs to 13 residues. V dropped 6 bases and J dropped 6 bases, with 11 bases sitting between them. Here the CDR3 DNA reads TGTGCCAGCAGAACCGCAGGCTATGAAAAACTGTTTTTT. Amino acids: CASRTAGYEKLFF.

This clonotype was detected ten times or more. The chain combines TRBV20-1 with TRBJ2-3; 10 bases line up with TRBD2. Germline values: CDR1 DFQATT, CDR2 SNEGSKA (reference sequence). The CDR3 covers 18 residues. V lost 0 bases to trimming and J lost 4 bases; unmatched junction nucleotides: 13. The CDR3: CSARDLLGLAGAADTQYF. DNA for the CDR3: TGCAGTGCTAGAGATTTGTTGGGCCTAGCGGGAGCGGCAGATACGCAGTATTTT.

The chain combines TRBV6-1 with TRBJ2-2; D remains unclear. This CDR3 is 15 amino acids long. V lost 3 bases, J lost 3 bases, and 11 bases lay in between. The V gene's germline CDR1 is MNHNS and CDR2 SASEGT. CDR3 DNA: TGTGCCAGCAGTGACCCTAAGACGGACACCGGGGAGCTGTTTTTT. Its translation: CASSDPKTDTGELFF.

The table lists this clonotype with many counts. The V call is TRBV7-8, the J call TRBJ2-1; D is unclear. With 2 bases removed from V and 0 bases from J, the gap between germline ends came to 11 bases. This CDR3 is built from 16 residues. CDR1 is SGHVS, CDR2 FQNEAQ, per germline. CDR3 loop: CASSLIDPSSYNEQFF. CDR3 coding DNA: TGTGCCAGCAGCTTAATCGACCCGAGCTCCTACAATGAGCAGTTCTTC.

This clonotype showed up many times. The chain has TRBV7-9 and TRBJ1-1; TRBD1 might be the D (5 bases). CDR1 and CDR2 (germline): SEHNR, FQNEAQ (reference sequence). V lost 4 bases, J lost 9 bases, and 12 bases lay in between. The CDR3 is made up of 12 amino acids. CDR3 nucleotide sequence: TGTGCCAGCAGCTCCAACGGGGGTAAAGCTTTCTTT. This codes for CASSSNGGKAFF. Filled out from reference TRBV7-9 and TRBJ1-1, the complete variable domain reads DTGVSQNPRHKITKRGQNVTFRCDPISEHNRLYWYRQTLGQGPEFLTYFQNEAQLEKSRLLSDRFSAERPKGSFSTLEIQRTEQGDSAMYLCASSSNGGKAFFGQGTRLTVV.

This clonotype was observed at least ten times. The rearrangement joins TRBV4-1 to TRBJ1-1; 7 bases line up with TRBD1. The germline gives CDR1 MGHRA, CDR2 YSYEKL. This CDR3 is built from 15 residues. V was clipped by 4 bases and J by 3 bases; unmatched bases: 8. CDR3 nucleotides: TGCGCCAGCAGCCTAACCGGGACAGCCGACACTGAAGCTTTCTTT. It specifies CASSLTGTADTEAFF.

This clonotype has at least ten counts. The genes are TRBV28 and TRBJ2-7; 7 nucleotides agree with TRBD2. The V and J ends lost 6 bases and 1 base, in that order; junction bases with no gene match: 9. Germline CDR1 reads MDHEN; CDR2 reads SYDVKM. There are 15 residues in the CDR3. The CDR3 DNA is TGTGCCAGCAGCCCCAGCGGGGACGATTCCTACGAGCAGTACTTC. It encodes CASSPSGDDSYEQYF.

This clonotype showed up just a few times. This chain connects TRBV4-1 to TRBJ2-7; no reliable D call. V dropped 4 bases and J dropped 0 bases, with 7 bases sitting between them. Germline V CDR1 and CDR2: MGHRA, YSYEKL. This CDR3 contains 13 residues. CDR3 DNA sequence: TGCGCCAGCAGCCTTGGGGTCTCCTACGAGCAGTACTTC. Translated: CASSLGVSYEQYF.

This clonotype was observed at least ten times. The rearrangement joins TRBV28 to TRBJ1-3, with TRBD1 as a possible D gene (5 bases). This CDR3 has 14 residues. Germline V gene sequence: CDR1 MDHEN, CDR2 SYDVKM. V was pared by 4 bases and J by 9 bases, with 16 bases between. The CDR3 nucleotides read TGTGCCAGCAGTTCCCCGGGGCCCAGACGCACCATATATTTT. It yields the protein CASSSPGPRRTIYF. The full variable domain, its missing parts supplied by reference TRBV28 and TRBJ1-3, is DVKVTQSSRYLVKRTGEKVFLECVQDMDHENMFWYRQDPGLGLRLIYFSYDVKMKEKGDIPEGYSVSREKKERFSLILESASTNQTSMYLCASSSPGPRRTIYFGEGSWLTVV.

In its sample, this clonotype was seen many times. The J gene is TRBJ1-4, the V gene TRBV12-3 or TRBV12-4, with D perhaps TRBD1 (6 bases). The CDR3 loop spans 13 amino acids. Trimming pared 6 bases from V and 12 bases from J, leaving 17 bases between. The CDR3 loop reads CASSPQGNYELFF. CDR3 DNA: TGTGCCAGCAGCCCCCAGGGGAACTACGAACTGTTTTTT.